This T cell receptor beta chain was documented in a study of T cell responses to AZD1222 COVID-19 vaccine. Findings of the study overall: Along spike, vaccine-associated CD4 TCRs were found throughout, with dominance at 160-218 and 743-854.

The CDR3 extends over 13 amino acids. Trimming cost V 4 bases and J 3 bases, with 10 bases left between them. Per the germline V gene, CDR1 is SNHLY and CDR2 is FYNNEI. The assay was immunoSEQ multiplex PCR, and TCRdb's table has in-frame clones only and misses some. The sample has around 78,000 clones, 80% to 95% seen once. Worth noting for this clone: Its antigen is unidentified.

The sequence was collected from an adult in good health. The rearrangement joins TRBV2 to TRBJ2-7; D possibly uses TRBD1 or TRBD2 (5 bases each). The sequences come from peripheral blood, collected on day 0 of MenACWY control vaccination. CDR3 amino acids: CASSAGTVYEQYF. CDR3 DNA sequence: TGTGCCAGCAGTGCCGGGACGGTCTACGAGCAGTACTTC.